The entry below gives a single TCR beta chain sequence along with its context. These data belong to a study of blood T cell repertoires in COVID-19. Study-wide background: T cells, B-cell-depleted T cells, or PBMCs supplied cDNA or gDNA.

The V gene lost 3 bases and the J gene lost 4 bases, with 12 bases spanning the gap. Per germline, CDR1 SGHRS and CDR2 YFSETQ. The CDR3 has 14 amino acids. Libraries were prepared by immunoSEQ multiplex PCR; TCRdb keeps only in-frame clonotypes and omits some of them. The sample lists tens of thousands of clones; around nine tenths were seen once. This receptor was obtained from a man at least 80 years old with active or convalescent COVID-19. The sequenced sample consisted of peripheral blood. The genes are TRBV5-1 and TRBJ2-3; no clear D. The CDR3 loop reads CASSSLLGADTQYF. The CDR3 coding sequence is TGCGCCAGCAGCTCGCTCCTAGGAGCAGATACGCAGTATTTT. The full variable domain, its missing parts supplied by reference TRBV5-1 and TRBJ2-3, is KAGVTQTPRYLIKTRGQQVTLSCSPISGHRSVSWYQQTPGQGLQFLFEYFSETQRNKGNFPGRFSGRQFSNSRSEMNVSTLELGDSALYLCASSSLLGADTQYFGPGTRLTVL.